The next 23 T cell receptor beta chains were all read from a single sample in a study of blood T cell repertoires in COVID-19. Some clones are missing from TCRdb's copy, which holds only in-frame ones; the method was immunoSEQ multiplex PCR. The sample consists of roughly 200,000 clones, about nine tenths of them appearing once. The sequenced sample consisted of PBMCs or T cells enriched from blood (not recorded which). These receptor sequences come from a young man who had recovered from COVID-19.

The CDR3 DNA sequence: TGTGCCAGCAGGGAGAGACAGAACTCGGGAAACACCATATATTTT. Its protein product is CASRERQNSGNTIYF. V gene TRBV2 combines with J gene TRBJ1-3; a weak D match, TRBD1 (5 bases). CDR3 length: 15 residues. Trimming took 6 bases from V and 4 from J, leaving 16 bases between them. Germline V gene sequence: CDR1 SNHLY, CDR2 FYNNEI. Full variable domain (remainder filled in from reference TRBV2 and TRBJ1-3): EPEVTQTPSHQVTQMGQEVILRCVPISNHLYFYWYRQILGQKVEFLVSFYNNEISEKSEIFDDQFSVERPDGSNFTLKIRSTKLEDSAMYFCASRERQNSGNTIYFGEGSWLTVV.

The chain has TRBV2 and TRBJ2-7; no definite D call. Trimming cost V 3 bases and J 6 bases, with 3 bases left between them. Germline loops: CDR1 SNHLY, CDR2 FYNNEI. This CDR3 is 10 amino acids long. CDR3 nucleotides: TGTGCCAGCAGTGACCTCGAGCAGTACTTC. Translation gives CASSDLEQYF.

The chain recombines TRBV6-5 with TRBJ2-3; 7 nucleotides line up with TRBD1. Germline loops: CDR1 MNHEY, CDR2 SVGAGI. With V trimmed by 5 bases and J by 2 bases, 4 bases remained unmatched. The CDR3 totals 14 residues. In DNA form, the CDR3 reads TGTGCCAGCAGTCAGACAGGGACCACAGATACGCAGTATTTT. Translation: CASSQTGTTDTQYF.

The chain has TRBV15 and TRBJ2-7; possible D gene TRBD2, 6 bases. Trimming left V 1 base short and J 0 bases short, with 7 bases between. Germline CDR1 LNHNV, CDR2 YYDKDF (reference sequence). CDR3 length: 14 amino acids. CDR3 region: CATSRGGDSYEQYF. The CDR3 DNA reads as TGTGCCACCAGCAGAGGGGGGGACTCCTACGAGCAGTACTTC.

The CDR3 region is CASSQMGQGASRTRTEAFF. The DNA of the CDR3 is TGCGCCAGCAGCCAAATGGGACAGGGAGCGTCCCGGACTAGGACTGAAGCTTTCTTT. The rearrangement links TRBV4-1 to TRBJ1-1; TRBD1 matches 9 bases. Trimming at V came to 2 bases and at J to 5 bases, leaving 18 bases not matched to a gene. From germline, CDR1 is MGHRA and CDR2 YSYEKL. The length of the CDR3 is 19 residues.

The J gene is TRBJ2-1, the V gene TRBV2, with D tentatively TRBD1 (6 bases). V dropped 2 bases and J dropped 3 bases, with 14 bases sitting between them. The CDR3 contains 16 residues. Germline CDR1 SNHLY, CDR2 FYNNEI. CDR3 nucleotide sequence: TGTGCCAGCAGTGAATCGCTAGGGGGAAGCTACAATGAGCAGTTCTTC. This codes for CASSESLGGSYNEQFF.

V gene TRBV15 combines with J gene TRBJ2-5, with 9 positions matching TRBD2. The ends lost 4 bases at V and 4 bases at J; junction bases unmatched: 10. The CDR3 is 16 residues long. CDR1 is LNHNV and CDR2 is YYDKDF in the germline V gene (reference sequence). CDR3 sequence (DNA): TGTGCCACCAGCACCCCTAGCGGGACCCTCGGAGAGACCCAGTACTTC. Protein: CATSTPSGTLGETQYF. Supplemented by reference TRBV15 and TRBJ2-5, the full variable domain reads DAMVIQNPRYQVTQFGKPVTLSCSQTLNHNVMYWYQQKSSQAPKLLFHYYDKDFNNEADTPDNFQSRRPNTSFCFLDIRSPGLGDTAMYLCATSTPSGTLGETQYFGPGTRLLVL.

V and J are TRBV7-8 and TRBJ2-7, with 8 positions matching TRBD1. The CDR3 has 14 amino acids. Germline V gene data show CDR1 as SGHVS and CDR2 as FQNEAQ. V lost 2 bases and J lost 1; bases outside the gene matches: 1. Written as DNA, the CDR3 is TGTGCCAGCAGCTTAAGGACAGGGTCCTACGAGCAGTACTTC. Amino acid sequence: CASSLRTGSYEQYF.

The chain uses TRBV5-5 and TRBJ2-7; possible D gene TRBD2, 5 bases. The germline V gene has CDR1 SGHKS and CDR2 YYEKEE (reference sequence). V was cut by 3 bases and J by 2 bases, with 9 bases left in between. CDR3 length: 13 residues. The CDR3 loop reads CASSWRATYEQYF. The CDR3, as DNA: TGTGCCAGCAGCTGGCGGGCAACCTACGAGCAGTACTTC. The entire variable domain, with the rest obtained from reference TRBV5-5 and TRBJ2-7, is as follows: DAGVTQSPTHLIKTRGQQVTLRCSPISGHKSVSWYQQVLGQGPQFIFQYYEKEERGRGNFPDRFSARQFPNYSSELNVNALLLGDSALYLCASSWRATYEQYFGPGTRLTVT.

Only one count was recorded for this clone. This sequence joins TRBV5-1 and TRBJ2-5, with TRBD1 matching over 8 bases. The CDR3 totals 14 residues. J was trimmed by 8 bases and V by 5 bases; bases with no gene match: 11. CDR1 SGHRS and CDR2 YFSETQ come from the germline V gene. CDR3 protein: CASSPGQESTTQYF. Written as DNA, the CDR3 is TGCGCCAGCAGTCCGGGACAGGAGTCGACAACCCAGTACTTC.

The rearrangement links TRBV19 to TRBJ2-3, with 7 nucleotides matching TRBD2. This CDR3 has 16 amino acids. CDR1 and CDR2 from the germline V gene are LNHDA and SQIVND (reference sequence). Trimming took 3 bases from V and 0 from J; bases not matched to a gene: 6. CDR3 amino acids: CASSISGAGSTDTQYF. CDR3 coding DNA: TGTGCCAGTAGTATCTCTGGAGCGGGGAGCACAGATACGCAGTATTTT.

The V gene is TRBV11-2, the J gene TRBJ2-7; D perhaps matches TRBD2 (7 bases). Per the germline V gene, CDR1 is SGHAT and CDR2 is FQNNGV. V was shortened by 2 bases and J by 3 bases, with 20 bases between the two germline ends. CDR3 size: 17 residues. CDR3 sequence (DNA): TGTGCCAGCAGCTTAAGGGGGGGACCGGGACAAAGCTACGAGCAGTACTTC. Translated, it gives CASSLRGGPGQSYEQYF.

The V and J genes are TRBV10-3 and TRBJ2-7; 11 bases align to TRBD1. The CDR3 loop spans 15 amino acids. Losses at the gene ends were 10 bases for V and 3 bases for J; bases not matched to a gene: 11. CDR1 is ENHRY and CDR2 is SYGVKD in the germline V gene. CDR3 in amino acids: CASSPGTGGIYEQYF. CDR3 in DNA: TGTGCCAGCTCTCCCGGGACAGGGGGTATCTACGAGCAGTACTTC.

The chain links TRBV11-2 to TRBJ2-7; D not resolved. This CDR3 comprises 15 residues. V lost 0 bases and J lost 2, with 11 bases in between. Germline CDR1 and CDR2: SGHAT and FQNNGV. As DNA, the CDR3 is TGTGCCAGCAGCTTAGATCGTGGAGAGACCTACGAGCAGTACTTC. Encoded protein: CASSLDRGETYEQYF. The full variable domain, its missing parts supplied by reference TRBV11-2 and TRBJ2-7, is EAGVAQSPRYKIIEKRQSVAFWCNPISGHATLYWYQQILGQGPKLLIQFQNNGVVDDSQLPKDRFSAERLKGVDSTLKIQPAKLEDSAVYLCASSLDRGETYEQYFGPGTRLTVT.

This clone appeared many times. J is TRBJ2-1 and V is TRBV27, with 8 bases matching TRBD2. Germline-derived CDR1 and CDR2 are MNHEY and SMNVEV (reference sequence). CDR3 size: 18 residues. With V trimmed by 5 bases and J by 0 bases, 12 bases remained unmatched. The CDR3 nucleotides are TGTGCCAGCAGTCACATCCCTAAGCGGGAGAGCTCCTACAATGAGCAGTTCTTC. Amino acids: CASSHIPKRESSYNEQFF.

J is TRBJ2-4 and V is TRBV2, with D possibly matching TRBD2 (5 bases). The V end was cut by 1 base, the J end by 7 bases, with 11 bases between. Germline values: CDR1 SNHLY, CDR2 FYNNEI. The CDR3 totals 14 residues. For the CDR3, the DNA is TGTGCCAGCAGTGAAGGGATCCCGGGGAACATTCAGTACTTC. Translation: CASSEGIPGNIQYF.

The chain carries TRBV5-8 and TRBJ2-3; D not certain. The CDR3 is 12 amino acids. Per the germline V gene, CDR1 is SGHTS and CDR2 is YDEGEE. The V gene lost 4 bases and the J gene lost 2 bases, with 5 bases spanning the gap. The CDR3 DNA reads TGTGCCAGCAGCACATTCACAGATACGCAGTATTTT. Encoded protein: CASSTFTDTQYF.

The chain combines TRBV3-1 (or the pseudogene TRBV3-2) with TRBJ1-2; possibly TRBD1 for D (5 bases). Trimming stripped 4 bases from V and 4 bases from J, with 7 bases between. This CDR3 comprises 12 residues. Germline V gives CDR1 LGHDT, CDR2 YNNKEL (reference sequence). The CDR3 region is CASSRTFYGYTF. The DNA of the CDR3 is TGTGCCAGCAGCCGGACATTCTATGGCTACACCTTC.

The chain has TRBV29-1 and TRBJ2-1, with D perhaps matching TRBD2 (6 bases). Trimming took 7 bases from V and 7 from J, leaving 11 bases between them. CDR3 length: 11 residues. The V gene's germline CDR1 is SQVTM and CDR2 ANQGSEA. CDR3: CSAGRGNEQFF. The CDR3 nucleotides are TGCAGCGCCGGTCGGGGGAATGAGCAGTTCTTC.

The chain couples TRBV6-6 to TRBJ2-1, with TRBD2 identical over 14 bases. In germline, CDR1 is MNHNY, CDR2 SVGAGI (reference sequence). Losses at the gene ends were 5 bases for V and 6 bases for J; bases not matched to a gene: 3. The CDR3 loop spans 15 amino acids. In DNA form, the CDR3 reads TGTGCCAGCAGTATCGGGACTAGCGGGGGCAATGAGCAGTTCTTC. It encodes CASSIGTSGGNEQFF.

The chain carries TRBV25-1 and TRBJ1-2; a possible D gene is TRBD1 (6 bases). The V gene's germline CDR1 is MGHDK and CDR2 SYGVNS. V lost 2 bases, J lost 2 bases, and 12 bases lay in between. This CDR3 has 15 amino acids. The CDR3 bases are TGTGCCAGCAGTGAAACAGGGAGGGCCAACTATGGCTACACCTTC. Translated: CASSETGRANYGYTF.

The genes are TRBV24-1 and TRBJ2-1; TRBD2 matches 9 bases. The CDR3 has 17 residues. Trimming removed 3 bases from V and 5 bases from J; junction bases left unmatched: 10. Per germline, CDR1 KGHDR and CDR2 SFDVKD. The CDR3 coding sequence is TGTGCCACCAGTGATACTCTAGCGGGGCGTAGTGACAATGAGCAGTTCTTC. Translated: CATSDTLAGRSDNEQFF.

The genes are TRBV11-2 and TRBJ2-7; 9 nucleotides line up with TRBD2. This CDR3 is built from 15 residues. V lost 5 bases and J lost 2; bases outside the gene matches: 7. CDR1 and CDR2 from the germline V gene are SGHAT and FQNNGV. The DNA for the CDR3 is TGTGCCAGCAGCGCATATAGCGGGGGTCCCTACGAGCAGTACTTC. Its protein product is CASSAYSGGPYEQYF.